Sequencing of this T cell receptor beta chain was carried out in a study of human T cells and chemical hapten exposure. V lost 5 bases to trimming and J lost 3 bases, with 8 bases between them. This CDR3 is 13 amino acids long. The germline CDR1 and CDR2 sequences are KGHDR and SFDVKD. TCRdb recomputed calls from the RACE reads with MiXCR, one row per CDR3 protein. There are approximately 52,000 distinct CDR3 sequences in the sample; roughly 8.8% occur only once, and around 14% lies in the top ten. As concerns this clonotype: Its target is unknown.

Sample time point: pre-sensitization, week 0. Treatment in this sample: therapeutic diphenylcyclopropenone sensitization with weekly scalp DPC. The donor pool consisted of alopecia patients aged 18 to 70 years, considered suitable for DPC. Extraction of total RNA was performed on unfractionated whole blood. General observations from the study: PT1 expanded TCR counts and patch test score correlated positively. Following DPC sensitization, TCRs present above 1 in 1000 frequency showed no change.

The source is a woman aged 40 to 50 with alopecia areata. Some clones in this sample may be carry-over from other donors' samples. Specimen: whole blood, collected in connection with sensitization to the hapten diphenylcyclopropenone (DPC). The V and J genes are TRBV24-1 and TRBJ2-3; D is unresolved. CDR3 coding DNA: TGTGCCACCAGTGTCCTAGGGACAGATACGCAGTATTTT. As protein: CATSVLGTDTQYF.